This record concerns one TCR beta chain sequence. This record belongs to a study of blood T cell repertoires in COVID-19. Study overall: PBMCs, B-cell-depleted T cells, or T cells provided the cDNA or gDNA that made up the material.

The data were produced by immunoSEQ multiplex PCR, yet TCRdb's version contains in-frame clones alone and is incomplete. Seen here are 430,000 or so clones, roughly 88% observed once, and the top ten hold 1.4%. Germline V gene data show CDR1 as SGHTS and CDR2 as YDEGEE. The CDR3 totals 14 residues. The V gene end was trimmed by 2 bases and the J gene end by 7 bases; junction bases not matched to a gene: 4. Participants were aged about 18 to 95 years, lived in about 26 US areas, and enrolled virtually. Within 2 weeks before study entry, exposed participants met a COVID-19 case. Source material: PBMCs or T cells enriched from blood (not recorded which). The receptor comes from a woman younger than 30 who had been exposed to COVID-19. V is TRBV5-8 and J is TRBJ1-4; 8 bases map to TRBD1. CDR3 protein: CASSLGTGGEKLFF. CDR3 nucleotides: TGTGCCAGCAGCTTAGGAACAGGGGGTGAAAAACTGTTTTTT.